This T cell receptor beta chain was identified during a study of blood T cell repertoires in COVID-19. Overall study context: Samples taken during acute and convalescent COVID-19 were collected in the United States, Italy and Spain. Sources were T cells, B-cell-depleted T cells, or PBMCs; the material itself was cDNA or gDNA.

With 4 bases removed from V and 2 bases from J, the gap between germline ends came to 8 bases. The V gene's germline CDR1 is SQVTM and CDR2 ANQGSEA. This CDR3 comprises 13 residues. Methods used by the authors: For nucleated cells, counts were estimated from reference gene primer amplification. TCRdb's copy holds only in-frame clones and misses some; the assay was immunoSEQ multiplex PCR. Clone size and V and J calls were adopted from that table, with D and trimming inferred from the DNA. The data show some 110,000 clones, about nine tenths seen once. Source material: peripheral blood. The chain combines TRBV29-1 with TRBJ1-4; D gene uncertain. This clonotype was sampled from a human donor with active COVID-19. The donor label of this sample is uncertain. CDR3 amino acids: CSVGGSTNEKLFF. Written as DNA, the CDR3 is TGCAGCGTTGGCGGGTCGACTAATGAAAAACTGTTTTTT.